This T cell receptor beta chain appears in the sequencing data of a study of a mutant IDH1 vaccine in newly diagnosed glioma (dated by TCRdb to the early 2020s). Regarding the research as a whole: In the chemotherapy-containing groups, vaccination started alongside temozolomide cycles, whereas in patients who had radiotherapy alone it started 4-6 weeks after radiotherapy. The week-35 safety follow-up took place at visit V12, and the week-47 end of study took place at visit V13. Six visits were used for peripheral blood collection: V03 (baseline), V05, V07, V10, V12 and V13. For exploratory analyses, about 25 treated patients had longitudinal TCRB deep sequencing done wherever samples were available. Before enrollment, most patients had been given radiochemotherapy with temozolomide as standard therapy, while the rest had received either radiotherapy alone or temozolomide alone. The roughly 30 treated patients were around 62% male and about 40% female, with a mean age of roughly 40 years.

As concerns this clone: Its cognate antigen has yet to be identified. No much larger clone exists at a distance of one base, and base qualities are not known.

CDR3 length: 10 amino acids, cysteine to phenylalanine. Only CDR3 DNA is held: 30 bases, read in frame from base 1. V drops 8 bases and J drops 8 bases, leaving 9 bases in between. The CDR1 and CDR2 encoded by the germline V gene are ENHRY and SYGVKD. The intended sense of this specimen's time point label: week 35, safety follow-up. Each vaccine dose, consisting of 300 ug of a 20-mer mutant IDH1 peptide in Montanide, was administered subcutaneously with topical imiquimod. Patients received eight vaccinations in weeks 1, 3, 5, 7, 11, 15, 19 and 23, corresponding to visits V03 through V10. All donors had newly diagnosed IDH1-mutant astrocytomas of WHO grade 3 or 4 that showed loss of nuclear ATRX. The samples were drawn from NOA16, a multicentre, single-arm, open-label phase I trial in Germany that tested a mutant IDH1 peptide vaccine in humans for the first time. Genomic DNA for TCRB sequencing was extracted from EDTA blood using the DNeasy Blood and Tissue Kit.

The full study reports these points: Immune responses induced by the vaccine were seen in over 80% of patients across multiple MHC alleles. The authors noted that analyses of patient blood samples could not be reproduced because of sample limitations. Availability determined which PBMC samples were chosen for TCRB deep sequencing. No apparent relationship was observed between pseudoprogression and alterations in the top peripheral T cell clonotypes detected by TCRB sequencing.

The library was made by the immunoSEQ multiplex PCR assay. Rearranged TCR beta chain sequences were amplified using the hsTCRB Kit according to the manufacturer's protocol. An Illumina MiSeq was used to sequence the TCRB libraries. For the original study's pipeline: The kit vendor's proprietary platform handled demultiplexing, trimming and gene mapping. The source is immuneACCESS, and TCRdb retained only in-frame sequences with V and J called. Part of the clones is not carried over; for the studies checked, unresolved V genes explain less than half of this, and the remainder is unexplained. V and J calls and clone size are those listed in that table; D and trimming were worked out from the DNA. For this sample there are approximately 50,000 clones; approximately 80% appear just once. Roughly an eighth of the sample comes from the top ten.

The sequence was collected from a man aged 40-55 years with glioma. The rearranged chain carries TRBV10-3 and TRBJ1-2, with no confidently assigned D gene. Specimen: PBMCs, collected from a glioma patient whose treatment included an IDH1 peptide vaccine. The DNA reads TGTGCCATCGGGCAGTACGGCTACACCTTC. Translation gives CAIGQYGYTF.